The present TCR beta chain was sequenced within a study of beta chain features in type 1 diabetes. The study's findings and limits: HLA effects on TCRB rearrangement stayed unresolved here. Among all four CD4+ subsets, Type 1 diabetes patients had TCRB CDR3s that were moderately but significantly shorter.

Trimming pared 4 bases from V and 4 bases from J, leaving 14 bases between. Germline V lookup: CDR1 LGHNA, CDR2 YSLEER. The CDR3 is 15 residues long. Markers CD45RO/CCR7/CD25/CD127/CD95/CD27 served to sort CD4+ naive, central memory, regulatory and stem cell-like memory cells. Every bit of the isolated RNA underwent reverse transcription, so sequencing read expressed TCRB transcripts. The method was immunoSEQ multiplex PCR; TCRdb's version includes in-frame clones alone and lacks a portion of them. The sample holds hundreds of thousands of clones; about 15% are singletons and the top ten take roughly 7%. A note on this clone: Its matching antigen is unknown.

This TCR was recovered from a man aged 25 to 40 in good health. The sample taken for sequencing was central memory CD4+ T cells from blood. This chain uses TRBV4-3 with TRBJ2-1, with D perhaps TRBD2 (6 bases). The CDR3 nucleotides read TGCGCCAGCAGCCCCCCGGGAGTTCCATACAATGAGCAGTTCTTC. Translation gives CASSPPGVPYNEQFF.